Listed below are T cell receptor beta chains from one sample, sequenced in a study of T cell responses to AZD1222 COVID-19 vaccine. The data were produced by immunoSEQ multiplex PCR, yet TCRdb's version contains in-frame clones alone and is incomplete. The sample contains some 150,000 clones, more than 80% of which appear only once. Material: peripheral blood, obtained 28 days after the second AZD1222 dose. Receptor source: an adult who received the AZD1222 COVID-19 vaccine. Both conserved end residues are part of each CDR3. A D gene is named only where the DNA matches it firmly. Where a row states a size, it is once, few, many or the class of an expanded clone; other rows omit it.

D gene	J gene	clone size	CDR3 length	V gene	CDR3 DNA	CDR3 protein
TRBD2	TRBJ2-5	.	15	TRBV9	TGTGCCAGCAGCGCCCTAGCGGGAGGAGCAGAGACCCAGTACTTC	CASSALAGGAETQYF
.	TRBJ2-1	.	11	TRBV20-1	TGCAGTGCTAGTCATCAGAATGAGCAGTTCTTC	CSASHQNEQFF
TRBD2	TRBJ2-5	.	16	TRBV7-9	TGTGCCAGCAGCTCCGGGCTAGCGGGAGGGCCTGAGACCCAGTACTTC	CASSSGLAGGPETQYF
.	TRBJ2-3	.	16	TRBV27	TGTGCCAGCAGGGGGACCGGGACGGGTTACACAGATACGCAGTATTTT	CASRGTGTGYTDTQYF
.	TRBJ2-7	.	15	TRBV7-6	TGTGCCAGCAGCTTAGCCCCAGAAGGGACCTACGAGCAGTACTTC	CASSLAPEGTYEQYF
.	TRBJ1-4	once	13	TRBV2	TGTGCCAGCATATACAGTAGGAATGAAAAACTGTTTTTT	CASIYSRNEKLFF
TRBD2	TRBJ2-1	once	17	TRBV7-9	TGTGCCAGCATCCCCCCGGGGCTAGCGGGAGGTATAGTTGAGCAGTTCTTC	CASIPPGLAGGIVEQFF
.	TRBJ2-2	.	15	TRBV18	TGTGCCAGCTCACCCGGGACGGGGATGATCGGGGAGCTGTTTTTT	CASSPGTGMIGELFF
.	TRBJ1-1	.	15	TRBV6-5	TGTGCCAGCAACAATGTTAGGACACCAAACACTGAAGCTTTCTTT	CASNNVRTPNTEAFF
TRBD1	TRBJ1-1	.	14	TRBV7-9	TGTGCCAGCAGCTTAGCAGGGGGCGGAACTGAAGCTTTCTTT	CASSLAGGGTEAFF
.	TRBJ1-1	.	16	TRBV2	TGTGCCAGCAGTGCTCCGCGAGACAGAAGGAACACTGAAGCTTTCTTT	CASSAPRDRRNTEAFF
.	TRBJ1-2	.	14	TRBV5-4	TGTGCCAGCAGCTCAAGTGGTGGGGGCGATGGCTACACCTTC	CASSSSGGGDGYTF
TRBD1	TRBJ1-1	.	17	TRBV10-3	TGTGCCATCAGTGAGGGACAGGGGTCGTTCCTGAACACTGAAGCTTTCTTT	CAISEGQGSFLNTEAFF
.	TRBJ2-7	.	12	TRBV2	TGTGCCAGCAGTGAAGGAGTGTACGAGCAGTACTTC	CASSEGVYEQYF
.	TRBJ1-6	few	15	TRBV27	TGTGCCAGCAGTTTGGGGCAGGGGTATAGTTCACCCCTCCACTTT	CASSLGQGYSSPLHF
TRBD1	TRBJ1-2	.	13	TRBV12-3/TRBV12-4	TGTGCCAGCAGGATGGACAGGGCGCCTGGCTACACCTTC	CASRMDRAPGYTF
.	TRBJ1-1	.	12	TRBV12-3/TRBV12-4	TGTGCCAGCAGTTTCGAGGTCACTGAAGCTTTCTTT	CASSFEVTEAFF
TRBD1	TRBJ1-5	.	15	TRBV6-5	TGTGCCAGCTCCCTCGGGACAGGAGAGTATCAGCCCCAGCATTTT	CASSLGTGEYQPQHF
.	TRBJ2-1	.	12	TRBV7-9	TGTGCTAACCGGGACTTCGACAATGAGCAGTTCTTC	CANRDFDNEQFF
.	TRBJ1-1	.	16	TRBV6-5	TGTGCCAGCAGTTACAGGCTCAATATACCAAACACTGAAGCTTTCTTT	CASSYRLNIPNTEAFF
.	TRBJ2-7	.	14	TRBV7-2	TGTGCCAGCAGCTTAGTCTGGGGCCTCTACGAGCAGTACTTC	CASSLVWGLYEQYF
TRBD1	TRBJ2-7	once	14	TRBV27	TGTGCCAGCAGCATACAGGGGGCAGGTTACGAGCAGTACTTC	CASSIQGAGYEQYF
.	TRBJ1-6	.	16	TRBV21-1	TGTGCCAGCAGCAAAGCGGCAAGCTCCTATAATTCACCCCTCCACTTT	CASSKAASSYNSPLHF
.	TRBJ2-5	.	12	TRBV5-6	TGTGCCAGCAGCTTGCTTGAAAAGACCCAGTACTTC	CASSLLEKTQYF
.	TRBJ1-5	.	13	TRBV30	TGTGCCTGGAGTAGACAGACCGATCAGCCCCAGCATTTT	CAWSRQTDQPQHF
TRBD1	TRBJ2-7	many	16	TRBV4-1	TGCGCCAGCAGCCAATCCGGGACAGGCCCTCCCTACGAGCAGTACTTC	CASSQSGTGPPYEQYF
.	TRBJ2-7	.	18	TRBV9	TGTGCCAGCAGCGTAGACGCGGGGGCAAGCCAGAGCTCCTACGAGCAGTACTTC	CASSVDAGASQSSYEQYF
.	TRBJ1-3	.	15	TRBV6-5	TGTGCCAGCAGTTTGACACCAGACTCTGGAAACACCATATATTTT	CASSLTPDSGNTIYF
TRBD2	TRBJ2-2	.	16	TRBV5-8	TGTGCCAGCAGCCCACAGCGGGAGGGCGATACCGGGGAGCTGTTTTTT	CASSPQREGDTGELFF
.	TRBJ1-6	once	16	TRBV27	TGTGCCAGCAGACCCACCGCCGGGGGGAATAATTCACCCCTCCACTTT	CASRPTAGGNNSPLHF
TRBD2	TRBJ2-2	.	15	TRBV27	TGTGCCAGCAGTTTAGTAAGGCGGGAGGCCGGGGAGCTGTTTTTT	CASSLVRREAGELFF
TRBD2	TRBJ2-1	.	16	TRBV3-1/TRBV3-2	TGTGCCAGCAGCCGCAAAAGGCGGCTAGCGGGCAATGAGCAGTTCTTC	CASSRKRRLAGNEQFF
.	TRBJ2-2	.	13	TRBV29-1	TGCAGCGTTGGTGGTCGCTATACCGGGGAGCTGTTTTTT	CSVGGRYTGELFF